These 8 T cell receptor beta chains came from one sample sequenced in a study of blood T cell repertoires in COVID-19. TCRdb's copy holds only in-frame clones and misses some; the assay was immunoSEQ multiplex PCR. Seen here are under 450,000 clones, about nine tenths observed once, and the top ten hold around 12%. The source material was peripheral blood. The receptors shown here come from a woman in her fifties or sixties with COVID-19, enrolled during active disease.

The chain uses TRBV30 and TRBJ1-5; TRBD1 agrees at 10 bases. The germline V gene has CDR1 GTSNPN and CDR2 SVGIG (reference sequence). Germline trimming cut 3 bases from V and 3 bases from J; bases unmatched to any gene: 5. The CDR3 loop spans 15 amino acids. The CDR3 sequence: CAWSPGTGANQPQHF. The DNA for the CDR3 is TGTGCCTGGAGCCCCGGGACAGGGGCCAATCAGCCCCAGCATTTT.

V usage is TRBV18 and J usage is TRBJ1-1; the D gene is possibly TRBD1 (6 bases). The ends were cut back, 3 bases at V and 0 bases at J, with 14 bases in the middle. CDR1 is KGHSH, CDR2 LQKENI, per germline. This CDR3 has 16 amino acids. The CDR3 DNA is TGTGCCAGCTCACCCGGGGGGGCGGCGATGAACACTGAAGCTTTCTTT. This encodes CASSPGGAAMNTEAFF.

This chain joins TRBV6-2 or TRBV6-3 and TRBJ1-5, with 11 bases that match TRBD1. Germline loops: CDR1 MNHEY, CDR2 SVGEGT. This CDR3 contains 16 residues. V shed 5 bases, J shed 6 bases, and the junction held 9 bases outside the gene matches. The CDR3 nucleotides read TGTGCCAGCAGTACCACCGGACAGGGGGCACTTCAGCCCCAGCATTTT. Amino acids: CASSTTGQGALQPQHF.

The chain is built from TRBV10-1 and TRBJ1-1; D gene uncertain. V gave up 3 bases and J gave up 4 bases, with 9 bases separating them. The CDR3 consists of 13 residues. The germline V gene encodes CDR1 WNHNN and CDR2 SYGVQD (reference sequence). Here the CDR3 reads CASSDQISTEAFF. The CDR3 DNA follows: TGCGCCAGCAGTGACCAGATATCCACTGAAGCTTTCTTT.

V is TRBV12-3 or TRBV12-4 and J is TRBJ2-3; TRBD1 might be the D (6 bases). This CDR3 has 13 amino acids. V dropped 5 bases and J dropped 5 bases, with 11 bases sitting between them. CDR3 sequence (DNA): TGTGCCAGCAGTCTACAGGGTAAAGATACGCAGTATTTT. Translated: CASSLQGKDTQYF.

This chain uses TRBV24-1 with TRBJ2-1; 9 nucleotides match TRBD2. This CDR3 is built from 17 residues. Losses at the gene ends were 7 bases for V and 10 bases for J; bases not matched to a gene: 19. Germline V lookup: CDR1 KGHDR, CDR2 SFDVKD. CDR3 sequence reads: CATSSTGGSGGNREQFF. The CDR3 DNA is TGTGCCACCAGCTCGACCGGGGGTAGCGGGGGAAATCGGGAGCAGTTCTTC.

The chain carries TRBV5-5 and TRBJ1-1; D remains unclear. Between the trimmed V and J ends, which lost 1 base and 1 base, there was a span of 8 bases. Germline V CDR1 and CDR2: SGHKS, YYEKEE (reference sequence). This CDR3 has 14 residues. The CDR3 nucleotides read TGTGCCAGCAGCTTGTCTCGGGAGAACACTGAAGCTTTCTTT. This codes for CASSLSRENTEAFF.

This clone was detected once. The chain links TRBV3-1 (or the pseudogene TRBV3-2) to TRBJ1-2; D is uncertain. Trimming pared 2 bases from V and 4 bases from J, leaving 8 bases between. The CDR3 is 13 amino acids. The germline gives CDR1 LGHDT, CDR2 YNNKEL (reference sequence). The CDR3 nucleotides read TGTGCCAGCAGCCAACAACGAGCCTATGGCTACACCTTC. Translated: CASSQQRAYGYTF.